This T cell receptor beta chain was profiled in a study of blood T cell repertoires in COVID-19. About the research overall: COVID-19 samples from acute and convalescent phases originated in the United States, Italy and Spain. The analysed material was cDNA or gDNA that came from T cells, B-cell-depleted T cells, or PBMCs.

Source study methods: For nucleated cells, counts were estimated from reference gene primer amplification. Data came from immunoSEQ multiplex PCR; TCRdb stores just in-frame clones and leaves some out. The V and J calls and clone size were taken over from that table, and D and trimming were inferred from the DNA. The table includes fewer than 250,000 clones, 65% to 90% detected once. Sequencing input: peripheral blood. The source is a woman aged 45-60 years with acute or convalescent COVID-19.

The CDR3: CASRSPFSNQPQHF. In nucleotides, the CDR3 is TGTGCCAGCAGATCCCCTTTTAGCAATCAGCCCCAGCATTTT. V is TRBV6-5 and J is TRBJ1-5, with D unclear. V shed 6 bases and J shed 0 bases, with 9 bases lying between them. The germline gives CDR1 MNHEY, CDR2 SVGAGI. The CDR3 extends over 14 amino acids.